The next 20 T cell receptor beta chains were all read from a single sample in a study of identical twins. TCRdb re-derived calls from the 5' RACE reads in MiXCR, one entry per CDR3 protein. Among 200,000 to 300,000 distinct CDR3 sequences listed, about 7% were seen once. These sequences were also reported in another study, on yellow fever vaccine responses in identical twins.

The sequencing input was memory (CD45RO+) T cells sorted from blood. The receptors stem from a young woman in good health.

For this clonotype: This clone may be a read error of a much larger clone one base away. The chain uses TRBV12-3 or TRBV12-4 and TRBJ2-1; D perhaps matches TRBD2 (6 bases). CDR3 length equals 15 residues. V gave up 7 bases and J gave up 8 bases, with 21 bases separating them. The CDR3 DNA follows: TGTGCCAGCACTACCGGGACTCTGAAAAACTATGAGCAGTTCTTC. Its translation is CASTTGTLKNYEQFF.

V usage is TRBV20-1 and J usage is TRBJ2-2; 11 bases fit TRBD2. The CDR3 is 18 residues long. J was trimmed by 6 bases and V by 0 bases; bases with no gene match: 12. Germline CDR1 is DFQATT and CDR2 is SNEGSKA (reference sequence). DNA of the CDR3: TGCAGTGCTAGAGATTACCACCGATTAGCGGGAGGGCCCGGGGAGCTGTTTTTT. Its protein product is CSARDYHRLAGGPGELFF.

CDR3 protein: CASRGLAGSRKETQYF. The CDR3 nucleotides are TGTGCCAGCAGGGGACTAGCGGGGTCGCGGAAAGAGACCCAGTACTTC. V gene TRBV6-1 combines with J gene TRBJ2-5; TRBD2 matches 13 bases. CDR1 and CDR2 from the germline V gene are MNHNS and SASEGT. This CDR3 has 16 residues. V shed 6 bases, J shed 3 bases, and the junction held 7 bases outside the gene matches.

CDR3 region: CASMEQGSAETQYF. The CDR3 DNA is TGTGCCAGTATGGAACAGGGTAGTGCGGAGACCCAGTACTTC. The chain joins TRBV19 to TRBJ2-5, with a possible D match to TRBD1 (6 bases). Germline CDR1 LNHDA, CDR2 SQIVND (reference sequence). CDR3 length equals 14 residues. Between the trimmed V and J ends, which lost 7 bases and 5 bases, there was a span of 17 bases.

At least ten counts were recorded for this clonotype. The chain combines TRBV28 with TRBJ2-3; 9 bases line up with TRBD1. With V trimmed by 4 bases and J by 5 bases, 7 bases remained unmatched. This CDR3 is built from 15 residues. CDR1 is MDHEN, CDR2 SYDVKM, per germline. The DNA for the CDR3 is TGTGCCAGCAGTTCAAGGGACAGGGTCAAAGATACGCAGTATTTT. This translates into CASSSRDRVKDTQYF.

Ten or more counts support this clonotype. The CDR3 is CASSLAGVSQETQYF. As DNA, the CDR3 is TGTGCCAGCAGCTTAGCGGGGGTATCACAAGAGACCCAGTACTTC. The chain links TRBV7-2 to TRBJ2-5, with D perhaps assigned TRBD1 or TRBD2 (5 bases each). The CDR3 length is 15 residues. Germline values: CDR1 SGHTA, CDR2 FQGNSA. V was trimmed by 0 bases and J by 2 bases, leaving 10 bases between them.

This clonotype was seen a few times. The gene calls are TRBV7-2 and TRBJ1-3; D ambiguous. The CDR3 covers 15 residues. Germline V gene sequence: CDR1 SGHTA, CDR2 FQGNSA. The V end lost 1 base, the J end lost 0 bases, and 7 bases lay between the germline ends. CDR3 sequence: CASSLDRRSGNTIYF. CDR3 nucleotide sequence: TGTGCCAGCAGCTTAGACAGACGCTCTGGAAACACCATATATTTT.

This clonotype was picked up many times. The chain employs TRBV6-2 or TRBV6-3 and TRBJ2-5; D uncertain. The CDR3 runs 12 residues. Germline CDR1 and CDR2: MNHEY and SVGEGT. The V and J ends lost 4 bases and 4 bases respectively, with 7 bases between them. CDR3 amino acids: CASSWSGETQYF. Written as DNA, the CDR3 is TGTGCCAGCAGTTGGTCCGGAGAGACCCAGTACTTC.

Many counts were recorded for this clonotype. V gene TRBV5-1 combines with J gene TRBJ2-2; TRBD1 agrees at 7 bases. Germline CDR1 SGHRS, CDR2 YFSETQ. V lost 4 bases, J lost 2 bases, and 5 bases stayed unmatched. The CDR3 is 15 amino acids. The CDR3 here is CASSPGTVNTGELFF. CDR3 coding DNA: TGCGCCAGCAGCCCAGGGACAGTCAACACCGGGGAGCTGTTTTTT. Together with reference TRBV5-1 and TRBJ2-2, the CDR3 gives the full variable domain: KAGVTQTPRYLIKTRGQQVTLSCSPISGHRSVSWYQQTPGQGLQFLFEYFSETQRNKGNFPGRFSGRQFSNSRSEMNVSTLELGDSALYLCASSPGTVNTGELFFGEGSRLTVL.

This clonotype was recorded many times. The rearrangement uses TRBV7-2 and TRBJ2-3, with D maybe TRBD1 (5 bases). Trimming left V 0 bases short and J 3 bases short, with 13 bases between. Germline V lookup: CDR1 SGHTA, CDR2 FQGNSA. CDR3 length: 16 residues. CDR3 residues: CASSLAGRVTTDTQYF. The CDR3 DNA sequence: TGTGCCAGCAGCTTAGCGGGCAGGGTTACAACAGATACGCAGTATTTT.

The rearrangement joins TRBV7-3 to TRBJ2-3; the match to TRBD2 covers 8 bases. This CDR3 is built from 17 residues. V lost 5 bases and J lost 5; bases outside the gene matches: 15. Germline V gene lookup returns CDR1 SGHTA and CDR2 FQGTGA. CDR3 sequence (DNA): TGTGCCAGCAGCCTCCTGACTCAGCGGGAGACTGTAGATACGCAGTATTTT. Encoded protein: CASSLLTQRETVDTQYF.

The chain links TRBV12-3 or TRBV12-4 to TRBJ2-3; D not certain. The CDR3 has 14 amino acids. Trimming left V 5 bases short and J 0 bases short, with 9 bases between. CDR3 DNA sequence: TGTGCCAGCAGTCCCCCCGGGAGCACAGATACGCAGTATTTT. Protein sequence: CASSPPGSTDTQYF.

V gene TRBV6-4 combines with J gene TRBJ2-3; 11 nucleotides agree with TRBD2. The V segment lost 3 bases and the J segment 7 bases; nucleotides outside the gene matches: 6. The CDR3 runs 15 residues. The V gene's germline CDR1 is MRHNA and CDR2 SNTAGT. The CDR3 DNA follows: TGTGCCAGCAGTGAGGTAGCGGGGGGGCGAAATACGCAGTATTTT. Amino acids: CASSEVAGGRNTQYF.

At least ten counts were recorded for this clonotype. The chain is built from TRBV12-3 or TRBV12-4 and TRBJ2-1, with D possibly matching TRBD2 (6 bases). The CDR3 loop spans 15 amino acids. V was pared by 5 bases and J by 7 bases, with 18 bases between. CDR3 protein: CASSAWGGLENEQFF. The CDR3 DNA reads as TGTGCCAGCAGTGCCTGGGGAGGCCTTGAAAATGAGCAGTTCTTC.

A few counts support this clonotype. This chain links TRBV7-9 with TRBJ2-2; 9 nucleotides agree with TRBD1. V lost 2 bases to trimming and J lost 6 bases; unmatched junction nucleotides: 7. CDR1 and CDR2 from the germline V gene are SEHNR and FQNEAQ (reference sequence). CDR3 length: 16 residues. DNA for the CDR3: TGTGCCAGCAGCTTATCGGGGACAGGGACGTCCGGGGAGCTGTTTTTT. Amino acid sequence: CASSLSGTGTSGELFF.

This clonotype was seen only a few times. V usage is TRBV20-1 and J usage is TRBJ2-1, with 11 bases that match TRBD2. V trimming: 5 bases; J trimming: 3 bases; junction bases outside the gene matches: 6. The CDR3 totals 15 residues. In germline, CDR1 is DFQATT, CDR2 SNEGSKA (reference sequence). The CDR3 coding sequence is TGCAGTGCTGGGGAGACTAGCGGGAACTACAATGAGCAGTTCTTC. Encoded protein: CSAGETSGNYNEQFF.

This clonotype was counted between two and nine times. The chain's CDR3 is CASSDTGGPSGANVLTF. CDR3 bases: TGTGCCAGCAGTGATACAGGGGGACCCTCTGGGGCCAACGTCCTGACTTTC. The chain employs TRBV6-4 and TRBJ2-6; TRBD1 agrees at 8 bases. V was pared by 3 bases and J by 0 bases, with 4 bases of the junction left unmatched. Germline CDR1 MRHNA, CDR2 SNTAGT. There are 17 residues in the CDR3.

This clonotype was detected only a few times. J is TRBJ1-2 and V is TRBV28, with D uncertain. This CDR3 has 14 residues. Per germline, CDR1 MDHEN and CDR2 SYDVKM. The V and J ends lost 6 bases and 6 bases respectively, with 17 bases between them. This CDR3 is CASSPRGALDGYTF. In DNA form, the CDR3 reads TGTGCCAGCAGCCCTCGTGGAGCCCTGGATGGCTACACCTTC.

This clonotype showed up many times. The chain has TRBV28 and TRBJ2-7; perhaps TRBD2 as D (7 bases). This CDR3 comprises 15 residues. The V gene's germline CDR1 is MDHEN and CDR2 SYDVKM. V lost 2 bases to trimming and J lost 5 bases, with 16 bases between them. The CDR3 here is CASSLVRGAGHEQYF. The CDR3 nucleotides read TGTGCCAGCAGTTTAGTTCGGGGGGCTGGGCACGAGCAGTACTTC. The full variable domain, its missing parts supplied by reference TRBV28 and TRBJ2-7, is DVKVTQSSRYLVKRTGEKVFLECVQDMDHENMFWYRQDPGLGLRLIYFSYDVKMKEKGDIPEGYSVSREKKERFSLILESASTNQTSMYLCASSLVRGAGHEQYFGPGTRLTVT.

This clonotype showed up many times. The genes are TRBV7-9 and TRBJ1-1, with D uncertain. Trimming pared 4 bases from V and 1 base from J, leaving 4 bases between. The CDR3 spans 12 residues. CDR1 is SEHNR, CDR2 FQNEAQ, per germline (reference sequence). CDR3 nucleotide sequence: TGTGCCAGCAGCTATCAGAACACTGAAGCTTTCTTT. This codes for CASSYQNTEAFF. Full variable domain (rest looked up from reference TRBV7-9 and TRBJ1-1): DTGVSQNPRHKITKRGQNVTFRCDPISEHNRLYWYRQTLGQGPEFLTYFQNEAQLEKSRLLSDRFSAERPKGSFSTLEIQRTEQGDSAMYLCASSYQNTEAFFGQGTRLTVV.